The 24 T cell receptor beta chains presented below share a single source sample, sequenced in a study of regulatory T cells in long-lasting Graves disease. Both iRepertoire HTBI primers and Arm-PCR of CDR3 regions were used to build the TCR beta libraries. TCRdb itself ran the multiplex PCR reads through MiXCR, one entry per CDR3 protein. The sample includes approximately 300,000 distinct CDR3 sequences, 15% to 20% of them seen just once. Specified time point: newly diagnosed GD, antithyroid drugs for less than 3 months. RNA isolated from PBMCs was used to make the TCR library. This specimen consisted of peripheral blood mononuclear cells (PBMCs), obtained at new diagnosis, from a patient treated with antithyroid drugs. The receptors were sampled from a female donor with Graves disease.

There are many counts of this clonotype. The V gene is TRBV5-6, the J gene TRBJ2-2; D is unresolved. CDR3 length equals 13 residues. Germline V gene sequence: CDR1 SGHDT, CDR2 YYEEEE. V shed 1 base and J shed 6 bases, with 7 bases lying between them. The CDR3 is CASSLWTSGELFF. The CDR3 nucleotides are TGTGCCAGCAGCTTGTGGACCTCCGGGGAGCTGTTTTTT.

To note about this clonotype: This sequence may be a read error, since a much larger clone differs from it by one base. The rearrangement joins TRBV5-1 to TRBJ2-3; TRBD2 aligns across 9 bases. Germline V gene sequence: CDR1 SGHRS, CDR2 YFSETQ. The CDR3 covers 16 residues. CDR3 bases: TGCGCCAGCAGCTTGGCCCTAGCGGGGACCCCAGATACGCGGTATTTT. Translating it yields CASSLALAGTPDTRYF.

The rearrangement joins TRBV7-2 to TRBJ2-4; possibly TRBD1 for D (7 bases). Trimming took 5 bases from V and 0 from J, leaving 20 bases between them. The germline CDR1 and CDR2 sequences are SGHTA and FQGNSA. The CDR3 is made up of 18 amino acids. CDR3 in amino acids: CASSPPFQGGLAKNIQYF. In DNA form, the CDR3 reads TGTGCCAGCAGCCCCCCATTTCAGGGGGGTTTAGCCAAAAACATTCAGTACTTC.

The V call is TRBV7-3, the J call TRBJ2-7; D remains unclear. Trimming stripped 1 base from V and 5 bases from J, with 12 bases between. This CDR3 spans 14 amino acids. CDR1 is SGHTA and CDR2 is FQGTGA in the germline V gene. DNA for the CDR3: TGTGCCAGCAGCTTAATGGGTAGGGTCAACGAGCAGTACTTC. Protein sequence: CASSLMGRVNEQYF.

The chain recombines TRBV6-2 or TRBV6-3 with TRBJ2-3; perhaps TRBD1 as D (5 bases). The J call may be mistaken, given a closer DNA end match to TRBJ2-7. The CDR3 has 18 residues. CDR1 and CDR2 (germline): MNHEY, SVGEGT. This chain's CDR3 is CASSYIGLGPLNSYEQYF. CDR3 sequence (DNA): TGTGCCAGCAGTTACATAGGGTTGGGGCCTCTAAATTCCTACGAGCAGTACTTC.

This clonotype was counted many times. V usage is TRBV27 and J usage is TRBJ2-5, with a tentative D call TRBD2 (6 bases). With 4 bases removed from V and 4 bases from J, the gap between germline ends came to 19 bases. The CDR3 sequence is 16 residues long. Looked up from germline, CDR1 is MNHEY and CDR2 is SMNVEV (reference sequence). The CDR3 DNA follows: TGTGCCAGCAGTTCCGAACAGCCCGGGAGCGGAGAGACCCAGTACTTC. Protein: CASSSEQPGSGETQYF.

This clonotype was counted ten times or more. The genes are TRBV19 and TRBJ1-6; D ambiguous. CDR3 length equals 14 residues. Germline V CDR1 and CDR2: LNHDA, SQIVND (reference sequence). The V end lost 5 bases, the J end lost 8 bases, and 13 bases lay between the germline ends. The CDR3 protein is CASSDEGVDSPLHF. The CDR3 DNA reads TGTGCCAGTAGTGACGAGGGCGTAGATTCACCCCTCCACTTT.

This clonotype came up once. A much larger clone sits a single nucleotide away, making a read error possible. The chain recombines TRBV7-8 with TRBJ2-7; 9 nucleotides align to TRBD2. J lost 3 bases, V lost 6 bases, and 9 bases had no gene match. The CDR3 runs 15 residues. Germline V gives CDR1 SGHVS, CDR2 FQNEAQ. The CDR3, as DNA: TGTGCCAGCAGACCGAGACTAGCGGCTCTCTACGAGCAGTACTTC. Translated: CASRPRLAALYEQYF.

The table lists this clonotype with many counts. This chain connects TRBV12-3 or TRBV12-4 to TRBJ1-5, with D tentatively TRBD1 (5 bases). The CDR3 runs to 16 residues. V was shortened by 3 bases and J by 2 bases, with 14 bases between the two germline ends. The CDR3 DNA sequence: TGTGCCAGCAGTTTTTGGACCCTGGGGGGCAATCAGCCCCAGCATTTT. Residues: CASSFWTLGGNQPQHF.

In its sample, this clonotype was seen a few times. Being one base from a much bigger clone, this may be a read error. The chain carries TRBV28 and TRBJ2-7; D is perhaps TRBD1 or TRBD2 (5 bases each). The CDR3 consists of 13 residues. Germline V gene sequence: CDR1 MDHEN, CDR2 SYDVKM. V gave up 3 bases and J gave up 5 bases, with 11 bases separating them. The CDR3 nucleotides read TGTGCCAGCAGTTTTCAGGGACCCCACGAGCAGTACTTC. This translates into CASSFQGPHEQYF.

In the case of this clonotype: Being one base from a much bigger clone, this may be a read error. J is TRBJ2-2 and V is TRBV12-3 or TRBV12-4; 7 positions agree with TRBD2. The CDR3 length is 15 residues. With 6 bases clipped from V and 6 bases from J, the junction kept 10 bases outside the gene matches. The CDR3 DNA reads as TGTGCCAGCAGAAGTGCTGGGAGGGCCTCCGGGGAGCTGTTTTTT. It encodes CASRSAGRASGELFF.

This clonotype was observed a handful of times. A clone one base away is much larger, so this may be a read error. The CDR3 reads CASSDLGVASGTSAEQFF. DNA of the CDR3: TGTGCCAGCAGTGATTTAGGGGTGGCTAGCGGGACGTCGGCTGAGCAGTTCTTC. V usage is TRBV27 and J usage is TRBJ2-1, with 9 bases identical to TRBD2. Germline CDR1 is MNHEY and CDR2 is SMNVEV (reference sequence). The CDR3 totals 18 residues. After removal of 5 bases from V and 9 bases from J, the junction contained 20 bases not matched to a gene.

This clonotype showed up many times. The chain recombines TRBV14 with TRBJ2-7; D is possibly TRBD1 or TRBD2 (5 bases each). The germline CDR1 and CDR2 sequences are SGHDN and FVKESK. V lost 9 bases and J lost 2, with 11 bases in between. The CDR3 spans 12 residues. For the CDR3, the DNA is TGTGCCAGTGCCCCGGGGCCCTACGAGCAGTACTTC. Amino acid sequence: CASAPGPYEQYF.

The table lists this clonotype with many counts. The chain couples TRBV12-3 or TRBV12-4 to TRBJ1-6; 7 bases line up with TRBD1. The CDR3 totals 14 residues. V lost 5 bases to trimming and J lost 9 bases; unmatched junction nucleotides: 7. CDR3 sequence (DNA): TGTGCCAGCAGTAGCAGGGGGGAAGGTTCACCCCTCCACTTT. Its translation: CASSSRGEGSPLHF.

As regards this clonotype: A much larger clone lies a single base off, so this may be a read error. This rearrangement joins TRBV10-2 to TRBJ2-3; 8 bases align to TRBD2. CDR1 and CDR2 (germline): WSHSY, SAAADI. Trimming removed 0 bases from V and 4 bases from J; junction bases left unmatched: 3. The CDR3 length is 15 residues. CDR3 DNA sequence: TGCGCCAGCAGTGAGTCGTTGCGGGGGGCAGATACGCAGTATTTT. This encodes CASSESLRGADTQYF.

The sample holds many counts of this clonotype. The chain couples TRBV12-3 or TRBV12-4 to TRBJ2-1, with 8 bases matching TRBD1. This CDR3 region has 13 residues. Unmatched junction bases numbered 4, after V lost 6 bases and J lost 6 bases. CDR3 amino acids: CASSQTGVNEQFF. The CDR3 nucleotides read TGTGCCAGCAGCCAGACAGGGGTCAATGAGCAGTTCTTC.

Ten or more counts support this clonotype. The rearrangement links TRBV7-8 to TRBJ1-5; 9 bases map to TRBD1. Germline CDR1 reads SGHVS; CDR2 reads FQNEAQ. The CDR3 is 16 amino acids. V trimming: 5 bases; J trimming: 9 bases; junction bases outside the gene matches: 14. CDR3 DNA sequence: TGTGCCAGCAGCCAAACCGGGACAGGGAGCGGTCCGCCCCAGCATTTT. It specifies CASSQTGTGSGPPQHF.

The CDR3 DNA is TGCGCCAGCAGTCCGTCGACAGGGGACTACAATGAGCAGTTCTTC. It yields the protein CASSPSTGDYNEQFF. The chain is built from TRBV4-1 and TRBJ2-1, with 8 bases that match TRBD1. The CDR3 is 15 residues long. V lost 6 bases, J lost 3 bases, and 7 bases stayed unmatched. CDR1 MGHRA and CDR2 YSYEKL come from the germline V gene.

About this clonotype itself: A far larger clone is one nucleotide away, so this likely arose from a read error. This chain links TRBV20-1 with TRBJ2-1; TRBD2 aligns across 11 bases. The junction had 20 bases not matched to a gene; V was cut back by 3 bases and J by 13 bases. CDR1 is DFQATT, CDR2 SNEGSKA, per germline (reference sequence). The CDR3 contains 17 residues. The CDR3 spells CSASSSKGLAEDVAQFF. The CDR3 DNA follows: TGCAGTGCTAGTAGCTCCAAGGGACTAGCGGAGGATGTTGCCCAGTTCTTC.

The V and J genes are TRBV27 and TRBJ1-6; D is unresolved. The germline V and J ends were trimmed by 5 bases and 4 bases, with 21 bases remaining between them. Germline V gives CDR1 MNHEY, CDR2 SMNVEV (reference sequence). The CDR3 consists of 18 residues. The CDR3: CASSRVGPAYSYNSPLHF. As DNA, the CDR3 is TGTGCCAGCAGTAGAGTTGGGCCCGCATATTCGTATAATTCACCCCTCCACTTT.

Concerning this clonotype: A single base separates this from a much larger clone, so it may be a read error. The chain carries TRBV5-1 and TRBJ2-3; D ambiguous. The DNA end lines up better with TRBJ1-5; the J call may be wrong. CDR1 SGHRS and CDR2 YFSETQ come from the germline V gene. This CDR3 spans 13 amino acids. The CDR3 protein is CASSALGGDTQHF. Written as DNA, the CDR3 is TGCGCCAGCAGCGCTCTGGGCGGGGATACGCAGCATTTT.

This clonotype was detected many times. The CDR3 is CVSGRASGAFGQYF. The CDR3 DNA reads TGTGTCTCGGGTAGGGCTAGCGGGGCGTTCGGGCAGTACTTC. The chain uses TRBV28 and TRBJ2-7; 9 bases agree with TRBD2. The germline CDR1 and CDR2 sequences are MDHEN and SYDVKM. The length of the CDR3 is 14 residues.

In the case of this clonotype: With a far larger clone one base away, a read error is the likely cause. The chain employs TRBV13 and TRBJ2-1; D might be TRBD1 or TRBD2, each matching 5 bases. The CDR3 length is 16 residues. Germline loops: CDR1 PRHDT, CDR2 FYEKMQ (reference sequence). CDR3 loop: CASSLGQLARSDEQFF. The CDR3 DNA reads as TGCGCCAGCAGCTTGGGGCAGCTAGCACGGAGCGATGAGCAGTTCTTC.

This clonotype was counted a few times. The chain employs TRBV7-3 and TRBJ2-5; D is possibly TRBD1 or TRBD2 (5 bases each). The CDR3 runs 15 residues. V was cut by 5 bases and J by 5 bases, with 18 bases left in between. Per the germline V gene, CDR1 is SGHTA and CDR2 is FQGTGA. CDR3 sequence: CASSPTRDRRETQYF. CDR3 coding DNA: TGTGCCAGCAGCCCCACCCGGGACCGGAGGGAGACCCAGTACTTC.